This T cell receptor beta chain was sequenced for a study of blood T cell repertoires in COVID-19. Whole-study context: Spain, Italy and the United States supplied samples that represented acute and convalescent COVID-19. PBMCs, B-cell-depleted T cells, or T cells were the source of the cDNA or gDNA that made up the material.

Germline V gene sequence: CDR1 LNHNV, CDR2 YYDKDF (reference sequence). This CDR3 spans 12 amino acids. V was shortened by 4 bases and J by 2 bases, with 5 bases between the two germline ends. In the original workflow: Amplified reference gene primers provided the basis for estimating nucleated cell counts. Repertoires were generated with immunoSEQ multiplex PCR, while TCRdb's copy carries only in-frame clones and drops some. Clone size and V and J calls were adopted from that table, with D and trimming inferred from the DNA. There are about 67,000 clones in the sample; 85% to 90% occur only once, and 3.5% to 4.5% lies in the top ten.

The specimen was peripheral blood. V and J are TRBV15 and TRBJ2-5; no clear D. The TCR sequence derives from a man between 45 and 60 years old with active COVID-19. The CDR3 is CATSIGQETQYF. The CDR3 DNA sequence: TGTGCCACCAGCATCGGGCAAGAGACCCAGTACTTC. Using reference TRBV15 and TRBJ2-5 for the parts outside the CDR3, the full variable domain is DAMVIQNPRYQVTQFGKPVTLSCSQTLNHNVMYWYQQKSSQAPKLLFHYYDKDFNNEADTPDNFQSRRPNTSFCFLDIRSPGLGDTAMYLCATSIGQETQYFGPGTRLLVL.